This note documents a single TCR beta chain sequence. Its antigen target is currently unknown. No per-base quality is available; no much larger clone lies one base away. This entry is derived from a study of T cells in localized non-small cell lung cancer (dated by TCRdb to about 2020). Background for the entire study: The study examined T cell repertoires in approximately 240 patients with early-stage NSCLC and compared tumors with uninvolved tumor-adjacent lungs. The cohort consisted of 236 treatment-naive NSCLC patients whose localized lung tumors had been resected. NSCLC patients had a mean age of roughly 64 years, and 129 were male and over 85 female. Study-wide findings and limitations: The highest T cell clonality was observed in uninvolved tumor-adjacent lung, where clonality exceeded that of tumor, suggesting that antigenic responses were more focused in uninvolved tumor-adjacent lung. A median of about 50 of the top 100 tumor clones turned up in the paired uninvolved adjacent lung, and 25 to 35 of those clones also ranked among the top 100 of that same adjacent lung. Because multi-region tumor sequencing was not done, intratumor heterogeneity could not be ruled out. Longer overall survival was associated with higher T cell density in blood, whereas shorter survival was associated with higher clonality in adjacent lung. Since the design was exploratory, TCR variables were selected using unadjusted p-values with no false-discovery rate correction.

The immunoSEQ Assay was used to sequence TCR beta CDR3 regions from DNA. The authors' pipeline ran thus. To compute T cell density, TCR beta template counts were normalized to usable DNA, which was estimated by amplifying housekeeping genes. Richness was estimated with the preseqR package, extrapolating to 400,000 templates for PBMC samples and 120,000 templates for tissue samples. Clonality was defined as one minus Pielou's evenness. Differential abundance testing on productive amino-acid clonotypes, with a minimum total count of 5 and an alpha of 0.1, was used to identify tissue-enriched TCRs. Repertoire overlap between compartments was quantified with the Jaccard Index and Morisita Overlap Index. GLIPH grouped TCR beta CDR3s together with public tetramer-defined viral CDR3s, and a viral motif had to include at least three viral sequences and show V-gene enrichment. Not all clones reach the TCRdb copy of this immuneACCESS table, which keeps in-frame sequences only. Checked studies attribute under half of the gap to unresolved V genes and leave the rest unexplained. Clone size and the V and J calls come from that table; the DNA yielded D and trimming. The sample includes fewer than 90,000 clones, with around four fifths observed a single time. Of the sample, about 2.7% is held by the ten largest clones.

At diagnosis, tumor, uninvolved tumor-adjacent lung and peripheral blood were collected and then preserved as a mix of FFPE and fresh-frozen material. For TCR repertoire profiling, the blood samples were analyzed as peripheral blood mononuclear cells. This specimen consisted of peripheral blood, obtained before any cancer treatment. The sequence derives from a man aged 40 to 69 with stage I lung adenocarcinoma.

The CDR3 protein sequence reads: CASSQPGQGGEKLFF. The DNA reads as follows: TGCGCCAGCAGCCAACCGGGACAGGGGGGTGAAAAACTGTTTTTT. The receptor chain draws on TRBV4-1 and TRBJ1-4, with 11 bases matching TRBD1. The germline V gene yields MGHRA for CDR1 and YSYEKL for CDR2. V loses 2 bases at its end and J loses 7 bases; junction bases beyond the gene matches: 3. The CDR3 covers 15 residues, taking in both the cysteine and the phenylalanine. The kept DNA is CDR3 alone, 45 bases in frame from the first base.